These T cell receptor beta chains were read from a single sample in a study of cytomegalovirus exposure and HLA in healthy donors. Using immunoSEQ multiplex PCR, the repertoire was profiled, and TCRdb retains in-frame clones only, with some absent. The table includes around 170,000 clones, over 80% detected once. What was sequenced was PBMCs. These receptors all stem from a man aged 40-49 years in good health and CMV-seropositive. Each CDR3 is given with its conserved first and last residue. The order of the fields is D gene, J gene, clone size, V gene, CDR3 DNA, CDR3 protein. The D gene is left open where the match is weak. Size values are once, few and many counts, or a class for expanded clones, and some rows have none.

d_gene: .
j_gene: TRBJ2-3
abundance: .
v_gene: TRBV19
CDR3nt: TGTGCCAGTAGTGGGTCAGGGGGGAGCACAGATACGCAGTATTTT
CDR3aa: CASSGSGGSTDTQYF

d_gene: .
j_gene: TRBJ1-1
abundance: .
v_gene: TRBV5-8
CDR3nt: TGTGCCAGCAGCTTGGATGGCAGGGGAACAATCACTGAAGCTTTCTTT
CDR3aa: CASSLDGRGTITEAFF

d_gene: .
j_gene: TRBJ2-2
abundance: .
v_gene: TRBV6-5
CDR3nt: TGTGCCAGCAAGGGCCGAGCGGTCGCCGGGGAGCTGTTTTTT
CDR3aa: CASKGRAVAGELFF

d_gene: TRBD2
j_gene: TRBJ2-7
abundance: .
v_gene: TRBV28
CDR3nt: TGTGCCAGCAGTTTGAACCTAGCGGGGGGTCTTAACTTC
CDR3aa: CASSLNLAGGLNF

d_gene: .
j_gene: TRBJ1-1
abundance: .
v_gene: TRBV19
CDR3nt: TGTGCCAGTAGTATAGGTTGGGGGGGTGTTGCTGAAGCTTTCTTT
CDR3aa: CASSIGWGGVAEAFF

d_gene: TRBD1
j_gene: TRBJ2-5
abundance: .
v_gene: TRBV2
CDR3nt: TGTGCCAGCAGGGACAGGGGAGGAGAGACCCAGTACTTC
CDR3aa: CASRDRGGETQYF

d_gene: .
j_gene: TRBJ1-4
abundance: few
v_gene: TRBV6-5
CDR3nt: TGTGCCAGCAGTTACTCGAGCAGGCCCTATAATGAAAAACTGTTTTTT
CDR3aa: CASSYSSRPYNEKLFF

d_gene: .
j_gene: TRBJ2-5
abundance: .
v_gene: TRBV12-2
CDR3nt: TGTGCAAGTCGCCCCGCCCCGACAGGGGGCTGGGAGACCCAGTACTTC
CDR3aa: CASRPAPTGGWETQYF

d_gene: .
j_gene: TRBJ1-2
abundance: .
v_gene: TRBV9
CDR3nt: TGTGCCAGCAGCGAAACAGGCGTAAACTATGGCTACACCTTC
CDR3aa: CASSETGVNYGYTF

d_gene: TRBD2
j_gene: TRBJ2-1
abundance: .
v_gene: TRBV5-1
CDR3nt: TGCGCCAGCAGCTTGGTTAGCGGGGGGGGCTACAATGAGCAGTTCTTC
CDR3aa: CASSLVSGGGYNEQFF

d_gene: TRBD1
j_gene: TRBJ2-2
abundance: once
v_gene: TRBV15
CDR3nt: TGTGCCACCAGTCGAGCAGGGGGCTTGAACGGGGAGCTGTTTTTT
CDR3aa: CATSRAGGLNGELFF

d_gene: .
j_gene: TRBJ2-7
abundance: .
v_gene: TRBV7-9
CDR3nt: TGTGCCAGCAGCCCTGACAGCTCCTCCTACGAGCAGTACTTC
CDR3aa: CASSPDSSSYEQYF

d_gene: TRBD1
j_gene: TRBJ2-5
abundance: .
v_gene: TRBV27
CDR3nt: TGTGCCAGCAGTTGGGACAGCCAAGAGACCCAGTACTTC
CDR3aa: CASSWDSQETQYF

d_gene: .
j_gene: TRBJ2-7
abundance: once
v_gene: TRBV7-9
CDR3nt: TGTGCCAGCAGCTTATGGCAGGGATTCGGCGAGCAGTACTTC
CDR3aa: CASSLWQGFGEQYF

d_gene: .
j_gene: TRBJ1-5
abundance: .
v_gene: TRBV10-3
CDR3nt: TGTGCCATCGGAGGCGGGACCCAGCCCCAGCATTTT
CDR3aa: CAIGGGTQPQHF

d_gene: TRBD2
j_gene: TRBJ2-1
abundance: .
v_gene: TRBV28
CDR3nt: TGTGCCAGCTCCGTCCCCTTAGCGGGGAGCTACAATGAGCAGTTCTTC
CDR3aa: CASSVPLAGSYNEQFF

d_gene: .
j_gene: TRBJ1-1
abundance: .
v_gene: TRBV19
CDR3nt: TGTGCCAGTAGTGCGGCGCGGGGGAATGAAGCTTTCTTT
CDR3aa: CASSAARGNEAFF

d_gene: .
j_gene: TRBJ1-1
abundance: .
v_gene: TRBV18
CDR3nt: TGTGCCAGCTCACTCGACCGGACACCTTTGAACACTGAAGCTTTCTTT
CDR3aa: CASSLDRTPLNTEAFF

d_gene: TRBD2
j_gene: TRBJ2-3
abundance: .
v_gene: TRBV7-2
CDR3nt: TGTGCCAGCAGCCTAGAGGCCCTAGCGGGGGGGATCACAGATACGCAGTATTTT
CDR3aa: CASSLEALAGGITDTQYF

d_gene: .
j_gene: TRBJ1-4
abundance: once
v_gene: TRBV18
CDR3nt: TGTGCCTCACGCCGGTCGCTAAATGAAAAACTGTTTTTT
CDR3aa: CASRRSLNEKLFF

d_gene: TRBD2
j_gene: TRBJ2-3
abundance: .
v_gene: TRBV6-5
CDR3nt: TGTGCCAGCAAAAACCTAGCGGGGAGCACAGATACGCAGTATTTT
CDR3aa: CASKNLAGSTDTQYF

d_gene: TRBD1
j_gene: TRBJ1-4
abundance: few
v_gene: TRBV19
CDR3nt: TGTGCCAGTAGTATCCAGGGGGCGCTTGAAAAACTGTTTTTT
CDR3aa: CASSIQGALEKLFF

d_gene: TRBD1
j_gene: TRBJ2-2
abundance: .
v_gene: TRBV9
CDR3nt: TGTGCCAGCAGCGTGCGACAGGGGAACACCGGGGAGCTGTTTTTT
CDR3aa: CASSVRQGNTGELFF

d_gene: TRBD1
j_gene: TRBJ1-3
abundance: .
v_gene: TRBV2
CDR3nt: TGTGCCAGCACCTTGGACAGGGCTTCCCAACTTCTCTGGAAACACCGATATTTT
CDR3aa: CASTLDRASQLLWKHRYF

d_gene: .
j_gene: TRBJ2-2
abundance: once
v_gene: TRBV19
CDR3nt: TGTGCCAGTAGTATAGCCAGGGCCAGGGAGCTGTTTTTT
CDR3aa: CASSIARARELFF

d_gene: .
j_gene: TRBJ1-3
abundance: .
v_gene: TRBV7-6
CDR3nt: TGTGCCAGCAGCTTCGGGGGGAACTCTGGAAACACCATATATTTT
CDR3aa: CASSFGGNSGNTIYF